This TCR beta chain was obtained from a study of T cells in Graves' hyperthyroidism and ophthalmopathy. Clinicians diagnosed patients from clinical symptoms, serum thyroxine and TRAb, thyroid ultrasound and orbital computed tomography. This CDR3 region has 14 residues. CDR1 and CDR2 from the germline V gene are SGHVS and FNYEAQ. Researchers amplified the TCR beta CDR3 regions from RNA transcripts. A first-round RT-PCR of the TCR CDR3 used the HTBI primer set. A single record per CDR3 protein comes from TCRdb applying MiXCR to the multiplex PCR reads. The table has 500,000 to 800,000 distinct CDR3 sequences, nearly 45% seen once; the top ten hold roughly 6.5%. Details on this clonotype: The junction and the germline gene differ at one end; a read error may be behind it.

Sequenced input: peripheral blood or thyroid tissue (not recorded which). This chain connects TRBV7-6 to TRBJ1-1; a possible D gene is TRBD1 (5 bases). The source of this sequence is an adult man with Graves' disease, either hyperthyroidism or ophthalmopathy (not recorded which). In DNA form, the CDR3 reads TGCGCCAGCACGGGGGACCGACCGAACACTGAAGCTTTCTTT. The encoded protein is CASTGDRPNTEAFF.